The clone carrying this T cell receptor (beta chain) was counted a few times. The sample comes from a study of blood T cells in healthy people across ages. The CDR3 contains 15 residues. The trim removed 8 bases at V and 6 bases at J, leaving 12 bases unmatched. A second PCR of about 7 to 12 cycles used a sample-barcoded 5' primer and a J-beta primer mix. Each sample provided no less than 3 million CDR3-containing paired-end reads. TCRdb used MiXCR to reprocess the 5' RACE reads, holding one entry per CDR3 protein. The sample holds around 710,000 distinct CDR3 sequences, 35% to 45% seen once. The sequencing input was blood. This TCR was sampled from an older woman in good health. V gene TRBV12-3 or TRBV12-4 combines with J gene TRBJ2-3; 9 bases agree with TRBD2. The CDR3 sequence: CASRTSGGLVDTQYF. For the CDR3, the DNA is TGTGCCAGCCGGACAAGCGGGGGGTTGGTTGATACGCAGTATTTT.